These 24 T cell receptor beta chains were all obtained from the same sample, sequenced in a study of cytomegalovirus exposure and HLA in healthy donors. Clones were read by immunoSEQ multiplex PCR, and TCRdb kept only the in-frame ones, dropping some. The table lists approximately 180,000 clones, approximately 90% of them singletons. Sequenced sample: PBMCs. The receptor source for this set is a woman aged 25-40 years in good health and CMV-seronegative.

This chain links TRBV6-5 with TRBJ2-7; D may be TRBD1 (5 bases). There are 14 residues in the CDR3. Germline CDR1 and CDR2: MNHEY and SVGAGI. Trimming removed 5 bases from V and 3 bases from J, with 14 bases in between. CDR3 amino acids: CASSAGKRGYEQYF. In nucleotides, the CDR3 is TGTGCCAGCAGTGCAGGGAAGAGAGGCTACGAGCAGTACTTC.

V is TRBV6-1 and J is TRBJ1-2; TRBD1 matches at 7 bases. From germline, CDR1 is MNHNS and CDR2 SASEGT. V lost 6 bases and J lost 8; bases outside the gene matches: 9. The CDR3 spans 13 residues. The CDR3 loop is CASRWRDSWGYTF. CDR3 bases: TGTGCCAGCAGATGGCGGGACAGTTGGGGCTACACCTTC.

The V call is TRBV4-2, the J call TRBJ1-5; perhaps TRBD1 as D (5 bases). The CDR3 spans 15 residues. Germline CDR1 reads LGHNA; CDR2 reads YNFKEQ. Trimming cost V 3 bases and J 3 bases, with 12 bases left between them. As DNA, the CDR3 is TGTGCCAGCAGCCAGTCCGGGGGTGACAATCAGCCCCAGCATTTT. Translation gives CASSQSGGDNQPQHF.

V and J are TRBV5-5 and TRBJ1-4, with D perhaps TRBD1 (6 bases). Trimming removed 4 bases at V and 6 bases at J, with 13 bases between. Germline values: CDR1 SGHKS, CDR2 YYEKEE (reference sequence). The CDR3 sequence is 14 residues long. The CDR3 is CASSLDRNYEKLFF. CDR3 nucleotides: TGTGCCAGCAGCCTTGACAGGAATTATGAAAAACTGTTTTTT. Complete variable domain (other parts from reference TRBV5-5 and TRBJ1-4): DAGVTQSPTHLIKTRGQQVTLRCSPISGHKSVSWYQQVLGQGPQFIFQYYEKEERGRGNFPDRFSARQFPNYSSELNVNALLLGDSALYLCASSLDRNYEKLFFGSGTQLSVL.

This chain uses TRBV5-6 with TRBJ1-5, with TRBD1 matching 10 bases. J was trimmed by 4 bases and V by 4 bases; bases with no gene match: 5. The CDR3 contains 15 residues. Germline V gene sequence: CDR1 SGHDT, CDR2 YYEEEE. The CDR3 coding sequence is TGTGCCAGCAGCACCGGGACAGGGGTAAATCAGCCCCAGCATTTT. As protein: CASSTGTGVNQPQHF. Supplemented by reference TRBV5-6 and TRBJ1-5, the full variable domain reads DAGVTQSPTHLIKTRGQQVTLRCSPKSGHDTVSWYQQALGQGPQFIFQYYEEEERQRGNFPDRFSGHQFPNYSSELNVNALLLGDSALYLCASSTGTGVNQPQHFGDGTRLSIL.

A single count supports this clone. The chain couples TRBV13 to TRBJ2-1; weak D call: TRBD1 (6 bases). Per the germline V gene, CDR1 is PRHDT and CDR2 is FYEKMQ (reference sequence). There are 12 residues in the CDR3. The V gene lost 4 bases and the J gene lost 8 bases, with 9 bases spanning the gap. CDR3 loop: CASSSTGYEQFF. CDR3 nucleotides: TGTGCCAGCAGCTCGACAGGTTATGAGCAGTTCTTC.

The chain employs TRBV2 and TRBJ2-7; the D gene is possibly TRBD1 (6 bases). The CDR3 consists of 13 residues. The V end lost 2 bases, the J end lost 4 bases, and 9 bases lay between the germline ends. The germline V gene encodes CDR1 SNHLY and CDR2 FYNNEI. The CDR3 protein is CASSEPGQYEQYF. CDR3 DNA: TGTGCCAGCAGTGAACCCGGACAGTACGAGCAGTACTTC.

This chain uses TRBV4-1 with TRBJ2-7; tentative D call: TRBD2 (5 bases). From germline, CDR1 is MGHRA and CDR2 YSYEKL. Deletions cut 4 bases from V and 1 base from J, with 11 bases between. The CDR3 loop spans 14 amino acids. The CDR3 reads CASSPLLVSYEQYF. CDR3 bases: TGCGCCAGCAGCCCCTTACTAGTGTCCTACGAGCAGTACTTC.

This clone was observed a single time. The V call is TRBV30, the J call TRBJ2-7; 10 bases are a match to TRBD1. Germline V gene sequence: CDR1 GTSNPN, CDR2 SVGIG (reference sequence). V was clipped by 3 bases and J by 3 bases; unmatched bases: 5. The CDR3 is made up of 14 amino acids. In DNA, the CDR3 is TGTGCCTGGAGCTACGGGACAGGGGACTACGAGCAGTACTTC. Protein product: CAWSYGTGDYEQYF.

CDR3 protein: CASSWKTMPDTQYF. CDR3 bases: TGTGCCAGCAGCTGGAAAACTATGCCAGATACGCAGTATTTT. The rearrangement uses TRBV11-2 and TRBJ2-3; D gene uncertain. V shed 4 bases and J shed 4 bases, with 12 bases lying between them. This CDR3 is built from 14 residues. Germline V gene sequence: CDR1 SGHAT, CDR2 FQNNGV. Using reference TRBV11-2 and TRBJ2-3 for the parts outside the CDR3, the full variable domain is EAGVAQSPRYKIIEKRQSVAFWCNPISGHATLYWYQQILGQGPKLLIQFQNNGVVDDSQLPKDRFSAERLKGVDSTLKIQPAKLEDSAVYLCASSWKTMPDTQYFGPGTRLTVL.

V gene TRBV9 combines with J gene TRBJ2-7; D possibly corresponds to TRBD2 (5 bases). The CDR3 runs 14 residues. CDR1 and CDR2 (germline): SGDLS, YYNGEE. V dropped 4 bases and J dropped 7 bases, with 18 bases sitting between them. Here the CDR3 reads CASSYRDIPREQYF. The CDR3, as DNA: TGTGCCAGCAGCTATCGGGATATTCCTCGGGAGCAGTACTTC.

The V and J genes are TRBV7-9 and TRBJ1-2, with TRBD1 as a possible D gene (5 bases). Germline lookup yields CDR1 SEHNR and CDR2 FQNEAQ (reference sequence). The CDR3 covers 16 residues. Between the trimmed V and J ends, which lost 0 bases and 7 bases, there was a span of 18 bases. Written as DNA, the CDR3 is TGTGCCAGCAGCTTAGCGCTAAGTGGAGGGGATCGTGGCTACACCTTC. It yields the protein CASSLALSGGDRGYTF.

V usage is TRBV27 and J usage is TRBJ2-5, with 10 positions matching TRBD2. Per germline, CDR1 MNHEY and CDR2 SMNVEV (reference sequence). V lost 6 bases to trimming and J lost 2 bases; unmatched junction nucleotides: 9. The CDR3 extends over 16 amino acids. The CDR3 sequence is CASRTTLAGRQETQYF. For the CDR3, the DNA is TGTGCCAGCAGGACTACACTAGCGGGGAGGCAAGAGACCCAGTACTTC.

The rearrangement uses TRBV9 and TRBJ1-2; the D gene is possibly TRBD1 (5 bases). CDR1 and CDR2 from the germline V gene are SGDLS and YYNGEE. The CDR3 has 15 residues. The germline V and J ends were trimmed by 0 bases and 4 bases, with 13 bases remaining between them. The CDR3 DNA sequence: TGTGCCAGCAGCGTAGTACAGACCGGGGGCTATGGCTACACCTTC. Amino acid sequence: CASSVVQTGGYGYTF.

The table lists this clone with a count of one. The chain joins TRBV27 to TRBJ1-5, with D tentatively TRBD1 (6 bases). Trimming took 6 bases from V and 7 from J, leaving 19 bases between them. The CDR3 runs 15 residues. Germline-derived CDR1 and CDR2 are MNHEY and SMNVEV (reference sequence). DNA for the CDR3: TGTGCCAGCAGCCTCCGCCCAGGGGTCGGGCAGCCCCAGCATTTT. This codes for CASSLRPGVGQPQHF.

This clone was counted ten times or more. This chain connects TRBV7-5 to TRBJ1-4; TRBD1, as called in the table, went unchecked against the DNA. TRBV7-5 is a documented pseudogene. CDR3 length: 15 amino acids. DNA for the CDR3: TGTGTCAGAAGCTTAAAGAGGACAGGGGACGAAAAACTGTTTTTT. Amino acids: CVRSLKRTGDEKLFF.

The rearrangement joins TRBV5-1 to TRBJ1-1, with 7 positions matching TRBD1. The ends lost 3 bases at V and 4 bases at J; junction bases unmatched: 9. The CDR3 consists of 15 residues. The germline V gene encodes CDR1 SGHRS and CDR2 YFSETQ. The CDR3 spells CASSWGQTGSTEAFF. CDR3 bases: TGCGCCAGCAGCTGGGGGCAGACAGGGAGCACTGAAGCTTTCTTT.

The V and J genes are TRBV6-5 and TRBJ1-6, with D perhaps TRBD1 (5 bases). The CDR3 runs to 14 residues. Deletions cut 0 bases from V and 10 bases from J, with 10 bases between. Per the germline V gene, CDR1 is MNHEY and CDR2 is SVGAGI. The CDR3 DNA reads as TGTGCCAGCAGTTACTCAGGGGTAGAGTCACCCCTCCACTTT. Amino acid sequence: CASSYSGVESPLHF.

The V and J genes are TRBV10-3 and TRBJ2-5; 9 positions match TRBD2. The trim removed 8 bases at V and 1 base at J, leaving 8 bases unmatched. The CDR3 spans 15 residues. Germline lookup yields CDR1 ENHRY and CDR2 SYGVKD. The CDR3 loop reads CAIGGLAGAQETQYF. In DNA form, the CDR3 reads TGTGCCATCGGAGGCTTAGCGGGGGCCCAAGAGACCCAGTACTTC.

This chain joins TRBV27 and TRBJ2-1, with 9 nucleotides matching TRBD2. The germline V gene has CDR1 MNHEY and CDR2 SMNVEV (reference sequence). The CDR3 extends over 14 amino acids. Germline trimming cut 8 bases from V and 1 base from J; bases unmatched to any gene: 3. The CDR3 nucleotides are TGTGCCAGCTCTAGCGGGATGTCCTACAATGAGCAGTTCTTC. This encodes CASSSGMSYNEQFF.

Turning to this clone: The same CDR3 arises from other DNA sequences in this sample as well. The rearrangement joins TRBV18 to TRBJ2-7; TRBD1 aligns across 8 bases. CDR3 length: 14 residues. CDR1 and CDR2 (germline): KGHSH, LQKENI. With V trimmed by 2 bases and J by 5 bases, 5 bases remained unmatched. Written as DNA, the CDR3 is TGTGCCAGCTCACCAGACAGGGGTCGGGACGAGCAGTACTTC. Encoded protein: CASSPDRGRDEQYF.

V and J are TRBV15 and TRBJ1-3; 7 bases align to TRBD1. The J segment lost 8 bases and the V segment lost 5 bases, leaving 3 bases of the junction unmatched. The CDR3 extends over 12 amino acids. Per the germline V gene, CDR1 is LNHNV and CDR2 is YYDKDF (reference sequence). The CDR3 DNA reads as TGTGCCACCAGCGGGACAGTAGACACCATATATTTT. Its translation: CATSGTVDTIYF.

V is TRBV6-1 and J is TRBJ2-3; 9 bases align to TRBD2. Germline CDR1 reads MNHNS; CDR2 reads SASEGT. V gave up 1 base and J gave up 3 bases; unmatched junction bases: 8. CDR3 length: 17 residues. The CDR3 protein is CASSEVGRGGLTDTQYF. CDR3 coding DNA: TGTGCCAGCAGTGAAGTTGGGCGGGGGGGCCTGACAGATACGCAGTATTTT.

The rearrangement links TRBV7-9 to TRBJ1-6, with a weak D call TRBD1 (5 bases). V was clipped by 0 bases and J by 7 bases, with 16 bases between them. The V gene's germline CDR1 is SEHNR and CDR2 FQNEAQ (reference sequence). The CDR3 loop spans 17 amino acids. CDR3 region: CASSLARGLSANSPLHF. The CDR3 bases are TGTGCCAGCAGCTTAGCGCGGGGCCTTAGCGCGAATTCACCCCTCCACTTT. Full variable domain (rest looked up from reference TRBV7-9 and TRBJ1-6): DTGVSQNPRHKITKRGQNVTFRCDPISEHNRLYWYRQTLGQGPEFLTYFQNEAQLEKSRLLSDRFSAERPKGSFSTLEIQRTEQGDSAMYLCASSLARGLSANSPLHFGNGTRLTVT.